The 3 T cell receptor beta chains below come from one sample, sequenced in a study of blood T cell repertoires in COVID-19. The assay was immunoSEQ multiplex PCR, and TCRdb's table has in-frame clones only and misses some. The sample yields about 190,000 clones, roughly nine tenths seen once. Sequenced material: PBMCs or T cells enriched from blood (not recorded which). The source is a middle-aged woman in a cohort exposed to, infected with or recovered from COVID-19 (not recorded which).

CDR3 in amino acids: CASSFTVYGYTF. The CDR3 DNA reads TGTGCCAGCAGCTTTACAGTCTATGGCTACACCTTC. The rearrangement uses TRBV11-2 and TRBJ1-2; D uncertain. V dropped 3 bases and J dropped 4 bases, with 6 bases sitting between them. The CDR3 has 12 amino acids. Looked up from germline, CDR1 is SGHAT and CDR2 is FQNNGV.

This chain links TRBV19 with TRBJ2-3, with D tentatively TRBD2 (5 bases). From germline, CDR1 is LNHDA and CDR2 SQIVND (reference sequence). The CDR3 loop spans 14 amino acids. Trimming took 3 bases from V and 8 from J, leaving 15 bases between them. CDR3 bases: TGTGCCAGTAGTATGGACGGCCGCAGCGGTACGCAGTATTTT. Protein sequence: CASSMDGRSGTQYF. The complete variable domain, with remaining parts taken from reference TRBV19 and TRBJ2-3, reads DGGITQSPKYLFRKEGQNVTLSCEQNLNHDAMYWYRQDPGQGLRLIYYSQIVNDFQKGDIAEGYSVSREKKESFPLTVTSAQKNPTAFYLCASSMDGRSGTQYFGPGTRLTVL.

The chain has TRBV5-6 and TRBJ1-6; D possibly corresponds to TRBD1 (5 bases). The germline V gene encodes CDR1 SGHDT and CDR2 YYEEEE. The CDR3 is 14 amino acids. Trimming pared 5 bases from V and 1 base from J, leaving 7 bases between. The CDR3 spells CASRRGSYNSPLHF. CDR3 in DNA: TGTGCCAGCAGAAGGGGATCCTATAATTCACCCCTCCACTTT.